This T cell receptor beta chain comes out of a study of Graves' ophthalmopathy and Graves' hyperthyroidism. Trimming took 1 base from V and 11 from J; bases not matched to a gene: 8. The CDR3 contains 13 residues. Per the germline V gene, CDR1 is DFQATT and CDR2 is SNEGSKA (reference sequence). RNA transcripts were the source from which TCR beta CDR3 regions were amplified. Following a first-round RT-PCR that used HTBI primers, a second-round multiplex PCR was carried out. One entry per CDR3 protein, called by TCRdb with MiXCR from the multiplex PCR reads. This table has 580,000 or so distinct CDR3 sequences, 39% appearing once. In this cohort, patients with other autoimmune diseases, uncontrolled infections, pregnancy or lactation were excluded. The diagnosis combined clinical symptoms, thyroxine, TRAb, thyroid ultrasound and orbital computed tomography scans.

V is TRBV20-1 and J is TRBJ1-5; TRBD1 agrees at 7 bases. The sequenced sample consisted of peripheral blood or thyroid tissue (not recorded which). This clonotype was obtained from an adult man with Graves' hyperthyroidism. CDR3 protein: CSARGQGGKTQHF. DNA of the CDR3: TGCAGTGCTAGAGGACAGGGTGGAAAGACCCAGCATTTT.